These 28 T cell receptor beta chains originate from one sample sequenced in a study of a mutant IDH1 vaccine in newly diagnosed glioma. As to time point: week 23, last vaccination. Vaccination comprised doses that each held 300 ug of mutant IDH1 20-mer peptide, plus topical imiquimod. These receptors are not linked to any known antigen. The table came from immunoSEQ multiplex PCR; TCRdb's copy has only in-frame clones and leaves some out. This sample has tens of thousands of clones, with around 83% found just once. Specimen: PBMCs, collected from a glioma patient whose treatment included an IDH1 peptide vaccine. These receptors all come from a woman in her forties or fifties with glioma.

The rearrangement links TRBV9 to TRBJ2-3; TRBD1 is a possible D gene (5 bases). Trimming cost V 0 bases and J 3 bases, with 8 bases left between them. Germline lookup yields CDR1 SGDLS and CDR2 YYNGEE. The CDR3 extends over 14 amino acids. The DNA of the CDR3 is TGTGCCAGCAGCGTAGCCAGGGCAACAGATACGCAGTATTTT. The encoded protein is CASSVARATDTQYF.

The genes are TRBV10-1 and TRBJ1-2; D is ambiguous. Germline V lookup: CDR1 WNHNN, CDR2 SYGVQD (reference sequence). CDR3 size: 13 residues. With 6 bases removed from V and 2 bases from J, the gap between germline ends came to 10 bases. Here the CDR3 reads CASSSDGNYGYTF. CDR3 DNA: TGCGCCAGCAGCTCGGACGGGAACTATGGCTACACCTTC.

This clone was recorded once. The chain carries TRBV28 and TRBJ2-5; D call uncertain. This CDR3 has 15 residues. The ends were cut back, 6 bases at V and 5 bases at J, with 19 bases in the middle. Germline V gives CDR1 MDHEN, CDR2 SYDVKM. CDR3 protein: CASRPSSGQGETQYF. CDR3 bases: TGTGCCAGCAGACCATCATCGGGTCAAGGGGAGACCCAGTACTTC.

The genes are TRBV28 and TRBJ2-7; D ambiguous. The V and J ends lost 5 bases and 1 base respectively, with 12 bases between them. CDR3 length equals 14 residues. Germline V gives CDR1 MDHEN, CDR2 SYDVKM. CDR3 DNA: TGTGCCAGCAGTCTCCGGTCCTTTTCCTACGAGCAGTACTTC. Translation: CASSLRSFSYEQYF.

Regarding this clone: Other DNA sequences of this sample code for an identical CDR3. This rearrangement joins TRBV28 to TRBJ2-1; no reliable D call. The CDR3 totals 14 residues. Between the trimmed V and J ends, which lost 2 bases and 0 bases, there was a span of 5 bases. Germline V gene lookup returns CDR1 MDHEN and CDR2 SYDVKM. The CDR3 here is CASSLGGSYNEQFF. As DNA, the CDR3 is TGTGCCAGCAGTTTAGGCGGCTCCTACAATGAGCAGTTCTTC.

The CDR3: CASSGGGPEAFF. CDR3 nucleotides: TGTGCCAGCAGCGGAGGGGGGCCTGAAGCTTTCTTT. The chain has TRBV7-9 and TRBJ1-1, with a weak D call TRBD1 (6 bases). The CDR3 length is 12 residues. Trimming left V 5 bases short and J 6 bases short, with 10 bases between. In germline, CDR1 is SEHNR, CDR2 FQNEAQ (reference sequence).

The V gene is TRBV7-6, the J gene TRBJ2-2; 8 bases align to TRBD1. The CDR3 has 16 residues. Germline values: CDR1 SGHVS, CDR2 FNYEAQ. V shed 5 bases and J 3 bases; nucleotides not matched to a gene: 8. The CDR3 bases are TGTGCCAGCAGCCCCAGGACAGGGTTGGACACCGGGGAGCTGTTTTTT. This sequence encodes CASSPRTGLDTGELFF.

The chain employs TRBV7-6 and TRBJ2-5; 8 bases map to TRBD2. J gave up 4 bases and V 1 base, and 5 bases lay outside the gene matches. CDR1 SGHVS and CDR2 FNYEAQ come from the germline V gene. The CDR3 runs to 15 residues. The CDR3 region is CASSLVGGGSETQYF. In nucleotides, the CDR3 is TGTGCCAGCAGCTTAGTCGGGGGGGGCTCAGAGACCCAGTACTTC.

The chain carries TRBV4-1 and TRBJ2-3, with D possibly matching TRBD1 (6 bases). Trimming took 2 bases from V and 3 from J, leaving 6 bases between them. Germline V lookup: CDR1 MGHRA, CDR2 YSYEKL. CDR3 length equals 13 residues. In DNA form, the CDR3 reads TGCGCCAGCAGCCAACAGGGGACAGATACGCAGTATTTT. Protein sequence: CASSQQGTDTQYF.

The chain has TRBV2 and TRBJ2-6; no clear D gene. Germline values: CDR1 SNHLY, CDR2 FYNNEI. The CDR3 has 15 residues. With 5 bases removed from V and 0 bases from J, the gap between germline ends came to 8 bases. Here the CDR3 DNA reads TGTGCCAGCAGTCCAGCAATCTCTGGGGCCAACGTCCTGACTTTC. Protein: CASSPAISGANVLTF.

There are a few counts of this clone. The V and J genes are TRBV28 and TRBJ1-5, with 8 bases lining up with TRBD1. The CDR3 contains 16 residues. V lost 6 bases and J lost 0; bases outside the gene matches: 7. Germline V gene sequence: CDR1 MDHEN, CDR2 SYDVKM. The CDR3, as DNA: TGTGCCAGCAGGGAAAGGGACAGGTTTAGCAATCAGCCCCAGCATTTT. As protein: CASRERDRFSNQPQHF.

V is TRBV19 and J is TRBJ2-7, with 7 nucleotides matching TRBD1. The junction had 11 bases not matched to a gene; V was cut back by 4 bases and J by 2 bases. The CDR3 has 16 amino acids. Per the germline V gene, CDR1 is LNHDA and CDR2 is SQIVND (reference sequence). CDR3 region: CASSSHGTAYPYEQYF. The CDR3 DNA sequence: TGTGCCAGTAGTAGTCATGGGACAGCTTATCCCTACGAGCAGTACTTC.

This chain uses TRBV28 with TRBJ1-6; no firm D call. This CDR3 has 13 amino acids. Germline V gene data show CDR1 as MDHEN and CDR2 as SYDVKM. Trimming stripped 8 bases from V and 6 bases from J, with 11 bases between. This CDR3 is CASGGQLNSPLHF. DNA for the CDR3: TGTGCCAGCGGCGGTCAACTTAATTCACCCCTCCACTTT.

With respect to this clone: Germline is not matched at one junction end, which may reflect a read error. The chain uses TRBV30 and TRBJ1-1; no clear D. The CDR3 totals 16 residues. Germline CDR1 and CDR2: GTSNPN and SVGIG (reference sequence). CDR3 nucleotides: TGTGCCTGGAGTGTAGTGGATGGGATGATGAACGCTGAAGCTTTCTTT. It translates to CAWSVVDGMMNAEAFF.

The chain employs TRBV4-2 and TRBJ2-7; D is possibly TRBD2 (5 bases). Germline V gene sequence: CDR1 LGHNA, CDR2 YNFKEQ. V was trimmed by 5 bases and J by 1 base, leaving 15 bases between them. CDR3 length: 15 amino acids. The CDR3 loop reads CASSLRLASSYEQYF. Here the CDR3 DNA reads TGTGCCAGCAGCTTACGGCTAGCATCGTCCTACGAGCAGTACTTC.

The DNA for the CDR3 is TGTGCCAGCAGCTCTGGGGGTTCGGATACGCAGTATTTT. Translation: CASSSGGSDTQYF. The chain is built from TRBV11-2 and TRBJ2-3, with D perhaps being TRBD1 or TRBD2 (5 bases each). This CDR3 contains 13 residues. The V and J ends lost 4 bases and 6 bases respectively, with 11 bases between them. Germline CDR1 SGHAT, CDR2 FQNNGV.

The rearrangement joins TRBV5-1 to TRBJ2-2; D might be TRBD1 (6 bases). The CDR3 is 16 residues long. With 4 bases removed from V and 2 bases from J, the gap between germline ends came to 15 bases. Germline assignment: CDR1 SGHRS and CDR2 YFSETQ. CDR3 coding DNA: TGCGCCAGCAGCCTGACAGGCCTGGGAAACACCGGGGAGCTGTTTTTT. Encoded protein: CASSLTGLGNTGELFF.

The rearrangement links TRBV7-8 to TRBJ1-2, with D possibly matching TRBD1 (5 bases). The CDR3 is 14 residues long. The germline V gene encodes CDR1 SGHVS and CDR2 FQNEAQ. The ends were cut back, 10 bases at V and 0 bases at J, with 15 bases in the middle. In DNA form, the CDR3 reads TGTGCCACTACCCAGGGACGGGCTAACTATGGCTACACCTTC. Translated: CATTQGRANYGYTF. Combining the CDR3 with reference TRBV7-8 and TRBJ1-2 gives the whole variable domain GAGVSQSPRYKVAKRGQDVALRCDPISGHVSLFWYQQALGQGPEFLTYFQNEAQLDKSGLPSDRFFAERPEGSVSTLKIQRTQQEDSAVYLCATTQGRANYGYTFGSGTRLTVV.

The chain couples TRBV10-3 to TRBJ1-1, with 8 bases matching TRBD1. J gave up 4 bases and V 6 bases, and 10 bases lay outside the gene matches. CDR3 length: 15 residues. From germline, CDR1 is ENHRY and CDR2 SYGVKD. For the CDR3, the DNA is TGTGCCATCAGAGATTCCGACAGGGGACGCACTGAAGCTTTCTTT. It yields the protein CAIRDSDRGRTEAFF.

This chain connects TRBV5-1 to TRBJ1-2; 7 bases are shared with TRBD1. V dropped 0 bases and J dropped 4; count of bases not matched to a gene: 3. This CDR3 region has 14 residues. Germline lookup yields CDR1 SGHRS and CDR2 YFSETQ. The CDR3: CASSLGDRAYGYTF. The DNA of the CDR3 is TGCGCCAGCAGCTTGGGAGACAGGGCCTATGGCTACACCTTC.

The chain recombines TRBV9 with TRBJ1-3, with D possibly being TRBD1 (6 bases). CDR1 is SGDLS, CDR2 YYNGEE, per germline. Between the trimmed V and J ends, which lost 4 bases and 4 bases, there was a span of 12 bases. The CDR3 consists of 14 residues. CDR3: CASSWAGAGNTIYF. The DNA for the CDR3 is TGTGCCAGCAGCTGGGCGGGGGCCGGAAACACCATATATTTT.

V gene TRBV4-1 combines with J gene TRBJ1-1, with a tentative D call TRBD1 (6 bases). Per germline, CDR1 MGHRA and CDR2 YSYEKL. The CDR3 covers 15 residues. Trimming left V 1 base short and J 3 bases short, with 12 bases between. The CDR3 coding sequence is TGCGCCAGCAGCCAAGGAAGGTACAGGGACACTGAAGCTTTCTTT. Protein: CASSQGRYRDTEAFF.

This chain connects TRBV6-5 to TRBJ1-5; a weak D match, TRBD1 (5 bases). Germline assignment: CDR1 MNHEY and CDR2 SVGAGI. The V end was cut by 0 bases, the J end by 2 bases, with 11 bases between. The CDR3 contains 16 residues. The CDR3 protein is CASSYSGRGGNQPQHF. The CDR3 DNA is TGTGCCAGCAGTTACTCTGGGCGGGGGGGCAATCAGCCCCAGCATTTT.

The V gene is TRBV5-1, the J gene TRBJ1-2; 9 bases agree with TRBD1. This CDR3 contains 14 residues. Germline V CDR1 and CDR2: SGHRS, YFSETQ. V was pared by 4 bases and J by 4 bases, with 5 bases of the junction left unmatched. CDR3 in DNA: TGCGCCAGCAGCCCTTTGGGACAGGGCTATGGCTACACCTTC. Translation: CASSPLGQGYGYTF.

The gene calls are TRBV10-1 and TRBJ1-1; D is possibly TRBD1 (5 bases). The CDR3 is made up of 10 amino acids. CDR1 is WNHNN and CDR2 is SYGVQD in the germline V gene (reference sequence). Trimming stripped 10 bases from V and 10 bases from J, with 13 bases between. In DNA, the CDR3 is TGCGCCACCCCTAGCGGGGGAGCTTTCTTT. This encodes CATPSGGAFF.

This chain uses TRBV6-1 with TRBJ2-2; tentatively, D is TRBD2 (6 bases). The CDR3 totals 14 residues. From germline, CDR1 is MNHNS and CDR2 SASEGT. V was shortened by 8 bases and J by 6 bases, with 16 bases between the two germline ends. CDR3 in DNA: TGTGCCAGCGATAGGAGGGCCCGACCCGGGGAGCTGTTTTTT. Protein: CASDRRARPGELFF.

The gene calls are TRBV25-1 and TRBJ2-7; 7 positions agree with TRBD1. The V gene end was trimmed by 4 bases and the J gene end by 0 bases; junction bases not matched to a gene: 9. The CDR3 spans 16 residues. The germline V gene encodes CDR1 MGHDK and CDR2 SYGVNS. CDR3 sequence (DNA): TGTGCCAGCAGTGTGACAGGGAAAGGAGGCTCCTACGAGCAGTACTTC. Protein sequence: CASSVTGKGGSYEQYF.

V is TRBV27 and J is TRBJ2-7; D not resolved. In germline, CDR1 is MNHEY, CDR2 SMNVEV (reference sequence). This CDR3 has 15 amino acids. Trimming cost V 2 bases and J 2 bases, with 13 bases left between them. CDR3 protein: CASSLGPGRAYEQYF. In DNA form, the CDR3 reads TGTGCCAGCAGTTTAGGCCCCGGCAGAGCCTACGAGCAGTACTTC.